The source of this TCR beta chain is a study of cytotoxic CD8 clonotypes in ibrutinib-treated CLL. Turning to the study itself: The cohort had about 10 relapsed/refractory and approximately 14 treatment-naive patients, fewer than 18 IGHV unmutated. The study, taken as a whole, reports: While tracking circulating CD8+ T-cell counts, baseline clonality exceeded that of age-matched healthy donors.

From germline, CDR1 is LGHNA and CDR2 YSLEER. The V end was cut by 1 base, the J end by 1 base, with 8 bases between. This CDR3 contains 14 residues. About this clone: Antigen unknown.

Clones were sequenced by immunoSEQ multiplex PCR, and TCRdb holds only the in-frame ones, with some missing. This sample has roughly 250,000 clones, with 70% found just once. The input for sequencing was PBMCs, taken after 24 months of ibrutinib treatment. This chain uses TRBV4-3 with TRBJ2-7; the D gene could be TRBD1 or TRBD2 (5 bases each). The clonotype originates from a human donor with chronic lymphocytic leukemia. The CDR3 bases are TGCGCCAGCAGCCAAGCGGGACCATCCTACGAGCAGTACTTC. It specifies CASSQAGPSYEQYF.